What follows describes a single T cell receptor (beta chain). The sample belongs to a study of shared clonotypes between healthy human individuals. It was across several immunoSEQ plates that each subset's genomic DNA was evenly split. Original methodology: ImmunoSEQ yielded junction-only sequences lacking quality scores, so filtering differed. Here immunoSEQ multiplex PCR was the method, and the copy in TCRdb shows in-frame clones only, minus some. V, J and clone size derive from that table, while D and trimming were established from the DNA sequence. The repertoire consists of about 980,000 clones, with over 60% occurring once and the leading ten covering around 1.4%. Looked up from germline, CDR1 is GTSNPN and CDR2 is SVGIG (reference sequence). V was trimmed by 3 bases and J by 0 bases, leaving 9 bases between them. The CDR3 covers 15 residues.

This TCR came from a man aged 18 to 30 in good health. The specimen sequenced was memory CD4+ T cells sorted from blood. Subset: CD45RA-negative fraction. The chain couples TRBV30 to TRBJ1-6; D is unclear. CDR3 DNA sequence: TGTGCCTGGAGGGGCTCGAGCTCCTATAATTCACCCCTCCACTTT. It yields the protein CAWRGSSSYNSPLHF.